One and the same sample provided the 28 T cell receptor beta chains below, sequenced in a study of blood T cell repertoires in COVID-19. Profiled with immunoSEQ multiplex PCR; TCRdb holds only in-frame clones, not every one. Seen here are 330,000 or so clones, about nine tenths observed once, and the top ten hold around 0.92%. The specimen was PBMCs or T cells enriched from blood (not recorded which). The receptor source for this set is a woman in her 30s who had been exposed to COVID-19.

This chain connects TRBV5-8 to TRBJ1-6; TRBD1 matches 7 bases. V lost 3 bases and J lost 7; bases outside the gene matches: 7. The CDR3 is made up of 15 amino acids. Germline V gene sequence: CDR1 SGHTS, CDR2 YDEGEE. The chain's CDR3 is CASSSMTGWNSPLHF. CDR3 DNA: TGTGCCAGCAGCTCGATGACAGGGTGGAATTCACCCCTCCACTTT.

The chain has TRBV18 and TRBJ1-4, with 7 bases matching TRBD1. The ends lost 4 bases at V and 8 bases at J; junction bases unmatched: 7. The CDR3 is 14 residues long. Germline CDR1 KGHSH, CDR2 LQKENI. CDR3 in amino acids: CASSHRQGEEKLFF. DNA of the CDR3: TGTGCCAGCTCACATAGACAGGGAGAGGAAAAACTGTTTTTT.

The CDR3 region is CAIKGTSPQARNEQFF. DNA for the CDR3: TGTGCCATCAAGGGGACTAGCCCCCAGGCACGCAATGAGCAGTTCTTC. V is TRBV10-3 and J is TRBJ2-1, with 9 bases that match TRBD2. Germline V gene data show CDR1 as ENHRY and CDR2 as SYGVKD. V trimming: 7 bases; J trimming: 6 bases; junction bases outside the gene matches: 13. This CDR3 spans 16 amino acids.

The rearrangement links TRBV7-9 to TRBJ2-7; TRBD2 agrees at 8 bases. The CDR3 runs to 16 residues. The V gene end was trimmed by 4 bases and the J gene end by 3 bases; junction bases not matched to a gene: 11. Germline V gives CDR1 SEHNR, CDR2 FQNEAQ (reference sequence). CDR3 nucleotide sequence: TGTGCCAGCAGCTCTGGAGGGCTAGCGGGTCACTACGAGCAGTACTTC. Protein sequence: CASSSGGLAGHYEQYF.

The chain combines TRBV19 with TRBJ2-2; a weak D match, TRBD1 (5 bases). The length of the CDR3 is 16 residues. Germline CDR1 and CDR2: LNHDA and SQIVND (reference sequence). The V gene lost 3 bases and the J gene lost 1 base, with 12 bases spanning the gap. CDR3 sequence reads: CASSIGHAGNTGELFF. In DNA form, the CDR3 reads TGTGCCAGTAGTATTGGACACGCTGGGAACACCGGGGAGCTGTTTTTT.

The V and J genes are TRBV27 and TRBJ2-7; a weak D match, TRBD1 (5 bases). This CDR3 spans 13 amino acids. CDR1 MNHEY and CDR2 SMNVEV come from the germline V gene (reference sequence). V was shortened by 3 bases and J by 4 bases, with 10 bases between the two germline ends. CDR3 amino acids: CASSFGRVYEQYF. The DNA for the CDR3 is TGTGCCAGCAGTTTTGGCAGGGTGTACGAGCAGTACTTC.

The chain uses TRBV5-6 and TRBJ2-7; 11 nucleotides line up with TRBD2. The CDR3 loop spans 15 amino acids. After removal of 7 bases from V and 5 bases from J, the junction contained 11 bases not matched to a gene. CDR1 is SGHDT and CDR2 is YYEEEE in the germline V gene. The CDR3 bases are TGTGCCAGCTCCCCGGGGACTAGCGGCTTCCACGAGCAGTACTTC. The encoded protein is CASSPGTSGFHEQYF.

This chain links TRBV5-1 with TRBJ2-2; possibly TRBD2 for D (5 bases). V gave up 6 bases and J gave up 2 bases, with 17 bases separating them. Germline-derived CDR1 and CDR2 are SGHRS and YFSETQ. The CDR3 is 16 amino acids. The CDR3 spells CASNQSGAINTGELFF. The CDR3, as DNA: TGCGCCAGCAATCAAAGCGGCGCGATAAACACCGGGGAGCTGTTTTTT.

The V gene is TRBV18, the J gene TRBJ1-2, with D possibly being TRBD1 (6 bases). CDR1 is KGHSH, CDR2 LQKENI, per germline. Trimming took 3 bases from V and 6 from J, leaving 11 bases between them. There are 13 residues in the CDR3. CDR3: CASSPGGGHGYTF. The DNA for the CDR3 is TGTGCCAGCTCACCGGGAGGGGGTCATGGCTACACCTTC.

The genes are TRBV11-2 and TRBJ2-5; D is uncertain. Per germline, CDR1 SGHAT and CDR2 FQNNGV. CDR3 length: 14 amino acids. V was shortened by 5 bases and J by 2 bases, with 12 bases between the two germline ends. The CDR3 is CASSRAIAQETQYF. The CDR3 DNA follows: TGTGCCAGCAGCCGTGCCATAGCTCAAGAGACCCAGTACTTC.

The chain recombines TRBV5-1 with TRBJ2-5; D is perhaps TRBD2 (5 bases). V was cut by 1 base and J by 12 bases, with 16 bases left in between. Germline values: CDR1 SGHRS, CDR2 YFSETQ. CDR3 length equals 13 residues. CDR3 sequence reads: CASSLIEGWEEYF. The CDR3 DNA follows: TGCGCCAGCAGCTTGATTGAGGGATGGGAAGAGTACTTC.

Here the CDR3 DNA reads TGTGCCATCAGTGAGTCACAGGGGGCTGTGGGCTACACCTTC. Translating gives CAISESQGAVGYTF. The J gene is TRBJ1-2, the V gene TRBV10-3; 9 positions match TRBD1. V shed 0 bases and J 8 bases; nucleotides not matched to a gene: 4. This CDR3 is 14 amino acids long. The germline V gene has CDR1 ENHRY and CDR2 SYGVKD.

This chain connects TRBV9 to TRBJ1-6; D is unclear. Germline assignment: CDR1 SGDLS and CDR2 YYNGEE. The V and J ends lost 4 bases and 8 bases respectively, with 16 bases between them. The CDR3 is 15 amino acids. CDR3 DNA: TGTGCCAGCAGCCCCTTCCAGGTCATGGATTCACCCCTCCACTTT. This encodes CASSPFQVMDSPLHF.

V is TRBV7-8 and J is TRBJ2-3; TRBD2 agrees at 8 bases. Germline CDR1 reads SGHVS; CDR2 reads FQNEAQ. Trimming cost V 5 bases and J 12 bases; bases outside gene matches: 10. The CDR3 has 13 amino acids. The CDR3 coding sequence is TGTGCCAGCAGCCGAGAGGGTCGGACTAGCCAGTATTTT. Protein product: CASSREGRTSQYF.

The V call is TRBV27, the J call TRBJ2-1, with TRBD2 matching over 13 bases. The V and J ends lost 6 bases and 10 bases, in that order; junction bases with no gene match: 6. Per germline, CDR1 MNHEY and CDR2 SMNVEV (reference sequence). CDR3 size: 14 residues. CDR3 coding DNA: TGTGCCAGCAGCCCCCCGGGACTAGCGGGGGAGCAGTTCTTC. Protein: CASSPPGLAGEQFF.

The V call is TRBV28, the J call TRBJ2-3, with D perhaps TRBD1 (6 bases). Trimming removed 6 bases at V and 0 bases at J, with 13 bases between. The CDR3 is 15 amino acids. CDR1 and CDR2 from the germline V gene are MDHEN and SYDVKM. The CDR3 reads CASRPGDTSTDTQYF. CDR3 DNA sequence: TGTGCCAGCAGGCCCGGGGACACTAGCACAGATACGCAGTATTTT.

The chain combines TRBV14 with TRBJ1-2, with 11 bases fitting TRBD1. CDR3 size: 16 residues. V gave up 2 bases and J gave up 7 bases; unmatched junction bases: 9. Germline CDR1 and CDR2: SGHDN and FVKESK. Here the CDR3 DNA reads TGTGCCAGCAGCCAAAACCTTGGACAGGGGGCCGGTGGCTACACCTTC. Encoded protein: CASSQNLGQGAGGYTF.

The chain has TRBV7-8 and TRBJ1-1; D may be TRBD1 (5 bases). Germline V gene sequence: CDR1 SGHVS, CDR2 FQNEAQ. The germline V and J ends were trimmed by 8 bases and 5 bases, with 18 bases remaining between them. This CDR3 region has 14 residues. CDR3 coding DNA: TGTGCCAGCCGCTGGGCGGCAGGGCGGACTGAAGCTTTCTTT. Protein: CASRWAAGRTEAFF.

This chain uses TRBV30 with TRBJ2-2, with a possible D match to TRBD2 (6 bases). Germline V gene sequence: CDR1 GTSNPN, CDR2 SVGIG (reference sequence). V gave up 8 bases and J gave up 4 bases, with 17 bases separating them. The CDR3 runs to 14 residues. This CDR3 is CARSLLARTGELFF. The CDR3 DNA sequence: TGTGCCCGATCACTTCTAGCGCGCACCGGGGAGCTGTTTTTT.

CDR3 region: CASRSGQGTGETQYF. The CDR3 bases are TGTGCCTCCAGAAGTGGACAGGGAACAGGGGAGACCCAGTACTTC. The genes are TRBV6-5 and TRBJ2-5; 8 bases align to TRBD1. CDR3 length equals 15 residues. V shed 11 bases, J shed 5 bases, and the junction held 16 bases outside the gene matches. The germline gives CDR1 MNHEY, CDR2 SVGAGI.

The chain combines TRBV27 with TRBJ1-4, with 7 bases fitting TRBD1. Germline lookup yields CDR1 MNHEY and CDR2 SMNVEV (reference sequence). The ends lost 2 bases at V and 2 bases at J; junction bases unmatched: 11. The CDR3 sequence is 18 residues long. The CDR3 loop is CASSLSPGRGLTNEKLFF. The CDR3 DNA reads as TGTGCCAGCAGTTTAAGCCCAGGCAGGGGGTTGACTAATGAAAAACTGTTTTTT.

The V gene is TRBV30, the J gene TRBJ1-6; TRBD1 matches 7 bases. V lost 5 bases, J lost 8 bases, and 3 bases stayed unmatched. The CDR3 loop spans 12 amino acids. Germline CDR1 GTSNPN, CDR2 SVGIG (reference sequence). The CDR3 region is CAWRDSYSPLHF. CDR3 sequence (DNA): TGTGCCTGGCGGGACAGCTATTCACCCCTCCACTTT. Based on the CDR3 plus reference TRBV30 and TRBJ1-6, the full variable domain is SQTIHQWPATLVQPVGSPLSLECTVEGTSNPNLYWYRQAAGRGLQLLFYSVGIGQISSEVPQNLSASRPQDRQFILSSKKLLLSDSGFYLCAWRDSYSPLHFGNGTRLTVT.

This clone is a singleton in its sample. The V gene is TRBV28, the J gene TRBJ2-5; TRBD1 is a possible D gene (7 bases). The CDR3 runs to 15 residues. The ends were cut back, 5 bases at V and 5 bases at J, with 18 bases in the middle. Germline values: CDR1 MDHEN, CDR2 SYDVKM. Here the CDR3 reads CASSDWQGGRETQYF. Written as DNA, the CDR3 is TGTGCCAGCAGTGATTGGCAGGGGGGAAGGGAGACCCAGTACTTC.

This sequence joins TRBV27 and TRBJ1-5, with D hard to call. Germline V gene sequence: CDR1 MNHEY, CDR2 SMNVEV (reference sequence). V lost 5 bases and J lost 0, with 11 bases in between. CDR3 size: 15 residues. The CDR3 DNA is TGTGCCAGCAGTCCCCAAAGCGCTAGCAATCAGCCCCAGCATTTT. Translating it yields CASSPQSASNQPQHF.

This clone has only one observation. The chain links TRBV11-2 to TRBJ1-5, with 7 positions matching TRBD1. The germline V gene has CDR1 SGHAT and CDR2 FQNNGV. There are 13 residues in the CDR3. Unmatched junction bases numbered 5, after V lost 5 bases and J lost 7 bases. The CDR3 region is CASSADRVQPQHF. The CDR3 nucleotides read TGTGCCAGCAGCGCTGACAGGGTCCAGCCCCAGCATTTT. The whole variable domain, remainder taken from reference TRBV11-2 and TRBJ1-5, is EAGVAQSPRYKIIEKRQSVAFWCNPISGHATLYWYQQILGQGPKLLIQFQNNGVVDDSQLPKDRFSAERLKGVDSTLKIQPAKLEDSAVYLCASSADRVQPQHFGDGTRLSIL.

This clone appeared once. The chain recombines TRBV19 with TRBJ1-2; 12 bases line up with TRBD1. The germline CDR1 and CDR2 sequences are LNHDA and SQIVND (reference sequence). Trimming removed 7 bases from V and 6 bases from J; junction bases left unmatched: 6. The CDR3 is 14 amino acids. CDR3 nucleotides: TGTGCCAGTACCCCGGGACAGGGGGCCCATGGCTACACCTTC. Its protein is CASTPGQGAHGYTF.

This rearrangement joins TRBV4-2 to TRBJ2-3, with unresolved D. V was clipped by 0 bases and J by 6 bases, with 7 bases between them. Germline-derived CDR1 and CDR2 are LGHNA and YNFKEQ. This CDR3 has 13 residues. The DNA for the CDR3 is TGTGCCAGCAGCCAAGAATTTTCGGATACGCAGTATTTT. Encoded protein: CASSQEFSDTQYF.

The chain couples TRBV4-2 to TRBJ2-6; D is ambiguous. CDR3 length equals 17 residues. Germline CDR1 reads LGHNA; CDR2 reads YNFKEQ. Trimming took off 1 base at V and 0 bases at J, with 10 bases between the two ends. CDR3 sequence reads: CASSQAPRVSGANVLTF. The CDR3 DNA reads as TGTGCCAGCAGCCAAGCCCCCCGTGTCTCTGGGGCCAACGTCCTGACTTTC.